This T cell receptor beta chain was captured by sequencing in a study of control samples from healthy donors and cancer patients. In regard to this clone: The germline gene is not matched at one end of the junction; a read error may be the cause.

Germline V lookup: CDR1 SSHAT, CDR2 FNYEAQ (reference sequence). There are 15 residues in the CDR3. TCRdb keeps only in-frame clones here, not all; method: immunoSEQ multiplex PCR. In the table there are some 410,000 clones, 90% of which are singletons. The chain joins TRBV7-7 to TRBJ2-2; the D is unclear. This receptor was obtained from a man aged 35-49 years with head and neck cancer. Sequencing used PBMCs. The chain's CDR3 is CASSLGRLNTGELFF. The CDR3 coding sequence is TGTGCTAGCAGCTTAGGCAGGTTGAACACCGGGGAGCTGTTTTTT.